Each of the 21 T cell receptor beta chains below was sequenced from the same sample in a study of spatial heterogeneity in lung cancer. TCRdb reprocessed the 5' RACE reads via MiXCR and lists one record per CDR3 protein. The sample carries some 120,000 distinct CDR3 sequences, more than 9% recorded once. Specified time point: blood at routine non-recurrence follow-up after resection. Tumor, nontumor lung or frozen PBMC supplied whole RNA, sequenced without sorting. This specimen was PBMCs, taken at follow-up. These TCRs come from a male donor with early-stage non-small cell lung cancer.

The table lists this clonotype with a few counts. The chain joins TRBV5-1 to TRBJ1-4; 9 bases fit TRBD1. Trimming removed 4 bases from V and 0 bases from J; junction bases left unmatched: 7. The CDR3 is 17 residues long. The germline gives CDR1 SGHRS, CDR2 YFSETQ. For the CDR3, the DNA is TGCGCCAGCAGCCCCCCGGACAGGGGAACAACTAATGAAAAACTGTTTTTT. Protein: CASSPPDRGTTNEKLFF.

The genes are TRBV5-5 and TRBJ1-2, with D possibly TRBD1 on 5 matching bases. Germline loops: CDR1 SGHKS, CDR2 YYEKEE (reference sequence). CDR3 size: 15 residues. Trimming shortened V by 0 bases and J by 1 base, and 10 bases separated the two germline ends. The CDR3 spells CASSLGGKDNYGYTF. The CDR3 DNA follows: TGTGCCAGCAGCTTGGGGGGCAAGGATAACTATGGCTACACCTTC.

This clonotype has a count of ten or more. This sequence joins TRBV29-1 and TRBJ1-1; D is unresolved. V was clipped by 5 bases and J by 2 bases, with 9 bases between them. The CDR3 is 12 amino acids. The V gene's germline CDR1 is SQVTM and CDR2 ANQGSEA. The CDR3 reads CSVIQANTEAFF. For the CDR3, the DNA is TGCAGCGTTATTCAGGCTAACACTGAAGCTTTCTTT.

This clonotype was counted ten times or more. The V and J genes are TRBV5-4 and TRBJ2-6; D is perhaps TRBD1 or TRBD2 (6 bases each). Germline V gene sequence: CDR1 SGHNT, CDR2 YYREEE (reference sequence). The CDR3 loop spans 16 amino acids. V lost 6 bases and J 0 bases, leaving 13 bases between the germline ends. CDR3 amino acids: CASTKGGPSGANVLTF. The CDR3 coding sequence is TGTGCCAGCACCAAAGGGGGGCCCTCTGGGGCCAACGTCCTGACTTTC.

This rearrangement joins TRBV20-1 to TRBJ1-1, with D possibly matching TRBD1 (5 bases). V gave up 2 bases and J gave up 5 bases, with 9 bases separating them. Germline CDR1 and CDR2: DFQATT and SNEGSKA (reference sequence). CDR3 length: 12 amino acids. The CDR3 reads CSARSGRTEAFF. In DNA, the CDR3 is TGCAGTGCTAGATCAGGGAGGACTGAAGCTTTCTTT.

The J gene is TRBJ2-5, the V gene TRBV12-3 or TRBV12-4; D is possibly TRBD2 (6 bases). Trimming cost V 5 bases and J 3 bases, with 16 bases left between them. This CDR3 is built from 15 residues. In nucleotides, the CDR3 is TGTGCCAGCAGTCTCTTGACTAGTTCGGAAGAGACCCAGTACTTC. It is translated as CASSLLTSSEETQYF.

The rearrangement uses TRBV28 and TRBJ1-1; D unclear. V lost 3 bases to trimming and J lost 10 bases, with 12 bases between them. The V gene's germline CDR1 is MDHEN and CDR2 SYDVKM. The CDR3 covers 12 residues. This CDR3 reads CASSFFGGAAFF. DNA for the CDR3: TGTGCCAGCAGTTTTTTTGGTGGCGCAGCTTTCTTT.

Only a few counts were recorded for this clonotype. The V and J genes are TRBV9 and TRBJ2-2; D is undetermined. V was shortened by 3 bases and J by 7 bases, with 7 bases between the two germline ends. From germline, CDR1 is SGDLS and CDR2 YYNGEE. The CDR3 consists of 12 residues. The CDR3 spells CASSAPSGELFF. Written as DNA, the CDR3 is TGTGCCAGCAGCGCCCCGAGCGGGGAGCTGTTTTTT.

The sample holds a few counts of this clonotype. The DNA for the CDR3 is TGTGCCAGCAGCAACAGTAATTCTGGCTACACCTTC. Its protein product is CASSNSNSGYTF. This chain joins TRBV6-5 and TRBJ1-2; D is undetermined. This CDR3 spans 12 amino acids. Deletions cut 6 bases from V and 7 bases from J, with 12 bases between. Germline lookup yields CDR1 MNHEY and CDR2 SVGAGI.

This clonotype was counted many times. The chain links TRBV20-1 to TRBJ2-5; D remains ambiguous. V lost 6 bases, J lost 4 bases, and 9 bases lay in between. Per germline, CDR1 DFQATT and CDR2 SNEGSKA (reference sequence). The CDR3 contains 11 residues. The CDR3 region has the DNA TGCAGTGCAAGGCACCTAGAGACCCAGTACTTC. Its protein product is CSARHLETQYF.

The chain uses TRBV29-1 and TRBJ2-3, with 11 positions matching TRBD2. This CDR3 region has 18 residues. Looked up from germline, CDR1 is SQVTM and CDR2 is ANQGSEA. V shed 0 bases, J shed 3 bases, and the junction held 11 bases outside the gene matches. The CDR3 DNA reads TGCAGCGTTGAAGATCAACTAGCGGGGGCACGTGGAACAGATACGCAGTATTTT. Its translation is CSVEDQLAGARGTDTQYF.

This clonotype was counted a few times. This rearrangement joins TRBV12-3 or TRBV12-4 to TRBJ1-1; D is unclear. V dropped 6 bases and J dropped 1 base, with 9 bases sitting between them. The CDR3 extends over 13 amino acids. As DNA, the CDR3 is TGTGCCAGCAGAGCGACGGGGAACACTGAAGCTTTCTTT. Its protein product is CASRATGNTEAFF.

Many counts were recorded for this clonotype. The chain couples TRBV5-1 to TRBJ1-3, with D unresolved. The CDR3 extends over 14 amino acids. From germline, CDR1 is SGHRS and CDR2 YFSETQ. Deletions cut 4 bases from V and 3 bases from J, with 11 bases between. The CDR3 DNA follows: TGCGCCAGCAGCCCAGACACCCATGGAAACACCATATATTTT. Amino acids: CASSPDTHGNTIYF.

This clonotype has at least ten counts. DNA for the CDR3: TGTGCCAGCAGCTGGGTTCCGGGACTAGCGGGGTACGAGCAGTACTTC. Amino acids: CASSWVPGLAGYEQYF. The chain recombines TRBV5-4 with TRBJ2-7; TRBD2 matches 13 bases. J gave up 4 bases and V 3 bases, and 7 bases lay outside the gene matches. The CDR3 is 16 amino acids. The germline V gene encodes CDR1 SGHNT and CDR2 YYREEE (reference sequence).

The J gene is TRBJ1-3, the V gene TRBV20-1, with TRBD1 as a possible D gene (5 bases). Germline lookup yields CDR1 DFQATT and CDR2 SNEGSKA (reference sequence). The CDR3 runs to 15 residues. V was clipped by 2 bases and J by 0 bases, with 11 bases between them. The CDR3 DNA is TGCAGTGCTAGAACCGGGGCGGACTCTGGAAACACCATATATTTT. Translated, it gives CSARTGADSGNTIYF.

J is TRBJ1-5 and V is TRBV30; 8 bases line up with TRBD1. The CDR3 covers 13 residues. Germline V gene lookup returns CDR1 GTSNPN and CDR2 SVGIG (reference sequence). Trimming took 5 bases from V and 7 from J; bases not matched to a gene: 7. CDR3 sequence reads: CAWAGQGGQPQHF. The CDR3 DNA reads as TGTGCCTGGGCTGGACAGGGAGGCCAGCCCCAGCATTTT. The complete variable domain, with remaining parts taken from reference TRBV30 and TRBJ1-5, reads SQTIHQWPATLVQPVGSPLSLECTVEGTSNPNLYWYRQAAGRGLQLLFYSVGIGQISSEVPQNLSASRPQDRQFILSSKKLLLSDSGFYLCAWAGQGGQPQHFGDGTRLSIL.

A few counts support this clonotype. The chain has TRBV19 and TRBJ1-5; D not certain. The germline V gene encodes CDR1 LNHDA and CDR2 SQIVND (reference sequence). The CDR3 is 14 residues long. V dropped 5 bases and J dropped 3 bases, with 11 bases sitting between them. The CDR3 sequence: CASSSWSPNQPQHF. CDR3 sequence (DNA): TGTGCCAGTAGTTCCTGGTCCCCCAATCAGCCCCAGCATTTT.

The gene calls are TRBV7-2 and TRBJ1-1; 8 bases fit TRBD1. The V gene's germline CDR1 is SGHTA and CDR2 FQGNSA. CDR3 length: 15 amino acids. V dropped 5 bases and J dropped 0; count of bases not matched to a gene: 5. CDR3 region: CASSPRQGMNTEAFF. The DNA for the CDR3 is TGTGCCAGCAGCCCAAGACAGGGGATGAACACTGAAGCTTTCTTT.

This clonotype was detected ten times or more. The chain couples TRBV20-1 to TRBJ1-1, with no clear D. V was shortened by 0 bases and J by 7 bases, with 15 bases between the two germline ends. The CDR3 loop spans 14 amino acids. Germline V gives CDR1 DFQATT, CDR2 SNEGSKA (reference sequence). This chain's CDR3 is CSARDRGRSHEAFF. The DNA of the CDR3 is TGCAGTGCTAGAGATCGAGGACGGAGTCATGAAGCTTTCTTT.

The table lists this clonotype with many counts. In DNA form, the CDR3 reads TGCGCCAGAAGAGACAGGGTCGGAAACACCATATATTTT. Its protein product is CARRDRVGNTIYF. This chain connects TRBV10-1 to TRBJ1-3; TRBD1 agrees at 7 bases. With 9 bases clipped from V and 4 bases from J, the junction kept 6 bases outside the gene matches. Germline CDR1 WNHNN, CDR2 SYGVQD (reference sequence). The CDR3 consists of 13 residues.

This clonotype was seen more than once but under ten times. The V call is TRBV10-3, the J call TRBJ2-3; no definite D call. With 0 bases removed from V and 0 bases from J, the gap between germline ends came to 7 bases. Germline V lookup: CDR1 ENHRY, CDR2 SYGVKD. The CDR3 consists of 15 residues. In DNA, the CDR3 is TGTGCCATCAGTGAGTCGTCGGCTAGCACAGATACGCAGTATTTT. Encoded protein: CAISESSASTDTQYF.